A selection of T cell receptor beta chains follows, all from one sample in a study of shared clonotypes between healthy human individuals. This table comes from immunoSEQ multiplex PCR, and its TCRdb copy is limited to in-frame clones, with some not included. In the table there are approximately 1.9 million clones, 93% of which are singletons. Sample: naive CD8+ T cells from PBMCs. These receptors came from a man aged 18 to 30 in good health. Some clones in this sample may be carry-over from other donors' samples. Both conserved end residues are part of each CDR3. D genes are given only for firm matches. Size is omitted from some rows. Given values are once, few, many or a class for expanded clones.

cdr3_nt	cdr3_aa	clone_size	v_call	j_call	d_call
TGTGCCAGCAGTTTATCGGATGACTATGGCTACACCTTC	CASSLSDDYGYTF	.	TRBV27	TRBJ1-2	.
TGCGCCAGCAGCCCCCGGGGGACCTACGAGCAGTACTTC	CASSPRGTYEQYF	once	TRBV5-1	TRBJ2-7	.
TGCGCCAGCAGCCCGGGGACGGGCCTTACAGATACGCAGTATTTT	CASSPGTGLTDTQYF	.	TRBV4-3	TRBJ2-3	.
TGCAGCGTTGAAGATTTCGGGACTAGCGGGTACGAGTACAATGAGCAGTTCTTC	CSVEDFGTSGYEYNEQFF	.	TRBV29-1	TRBJ2-1	TRBD2
TGCAGCGCTAGCGGGAGAAACTACAATGAGCAGTTCTTC	CSASGRNYNEQFF	.	TRBV29-1	TRBJ2-1	TRBD2
TGTGCCATCAGCGCCGACAGGGGGGGTAAAGCTTTCTTT	CAISADRGGKAFF	once	TRBV10-3	TRBJ1-1	TRBD1
TGTGCCAGTAGTATAAGGCGGATCTCCTACAATGAGCAGTTCTTC	CASSIRRISYNEQFF	.	TRBV19	TRBJ2-1	.
TGTGCCAGTAGTATATTACGTAGTAATCAGCCCCAGCATTTT	CASSILRSNQPQHF	.	TRBV19	TRBJ1-5	.
TGTGCCACCAGCCGTCGGGACAGGGACAGGTCGGGTCGAGGCTACACCTTC	CATSRRDRDRSGRGYTF	.	TRBV15	TRBJ1-2	TRBD1
TGTGCCTGGAGGGGACAGAGCCACGAGCAGTACTTC	CAWRGQSHEQYF	once	TRBV30	TRBJ2-7	TRBD1
TGTGCCAGTAGTAACCGGGACACGGTCACTGAAGCTTTCTTT	CASSNRDTVTEAFF	.	TRBV19	TRBJ1-1	.
TGCGCCAGCACAGAGGGACCGAGCAATCAGCCCCAGCATTTT	CASTEGPSNQPQHF	.	TRBV23-1	TRBJ1-5	.
TGTGCCAGCAGTTCCGACCGGGGCTCTTATGAAAAACTGTTTTTT	CASSSDRGSYEKLFF	.	TRBV6-6	TRBJ1-4	.
TGTGCCAGCAGCCCACGCGGGGGGGACAGGGAATACTACGAGCAGTACTTC	CASSPRGGDREYYEQYF	.	TRBV7-9	TRBJ2-7	.
TGTGCCAGCAGTACTCCCGGGACAGGGTACAATGAGCAGTTCTTC	CASSTPGTGYNEQFF	.	TRBV27	TRBJ2-1	TRBD1
TGCGCCAGCAGCAGGGACGGACCCGCCTACGAGCAGTACTTC	CASSRDGPAYEQYF	.	TRBV5-1	TRBJ2-7	.
TGCGCCAGCAGCCAAGATAGGGCTACCCCCTACAATGAGCAGTTCTTC	CASSQDRATPYNEQFF	.	TRBV4-3	TRBJ2-1	.
TGTGCCAGCAGTTACTTGGGAGAATACTCTGGAAACACCATATATTTT	CASSYLGEYSGNTIYF	.	TRBV6-5	TRBJ1-3	.
TGTGCCAGCAGCCCCGGACAGGGGAGGTGGGAGACCCAGTACTTC	CASSPGQGRWETQYF	.	TRBV5-6	TRBJ2-5	TRBD1
TGTGCCAGCACTCATGCCGCTACCACTGAAGCTTTCTTT	CASTHAATTEAFF	.	TRBV2	TRBJ1-1	.
TGCGCCAGCAGCCAAGATACCGGGAGGGGTGGAAACACCATATATTTT	CASSQDTGRGGNTIYF	.	TRBV4-1	TRBJ1-3	.
TGTGCCAGCAGGGGAACCGGGACAAGAAATCAGCCCCAGCATTTT	CASRGTGTRNQPQHF	.	TRBV14	TRBJ1-5	.
TGCGCCAGCAGCTTGCGCACTGCCGGGACTAGCGGGAGGGCCGCGGAGCAGTACTTC	CASSLRTAGTSGRAAEQYF	.	TRBV5-1	TRBJ2-7	TRBD2
TGTGCCAGCAGCTTGAATGACAGGGACTACGAGCAGTACTTC	CASSLNDRDYEQYF	.	TRBV5-6	TRBJ2-7	TRBD1
TGTGCCAGCAGTTACAGACCCACCTACGAGCAGTACTTC	CASSYRPTYEQYF	few	TRBV27	TRBJ2-7	.
TGTGCCAGCAGTGATGCCAGGTATTTACGGGAGACCCAGTACTTC	CASSDARYLRETQYF	.	TRBV6-1	TRBJ2-5	.
TGTGCCAGCAGCTTAAGGACAGGGGTTAACACTGAAGCTTTCTTT	CASSLRTGVNTEAFF	once	TRBV5-5	TRBJ1-1	TRBD1
TGTGCCAGCAGCAGGGAAAGACAGGGGACAGCTTTCTTT	CASSRERQGTAFF	.	TRBV21-1	TRBJ1-1	.
TGCGCCAGCAGCCTCCGGGACGAAGTATACACTGAAGCTTTCTTT	CASSLRDEVYTEAFF	.	TRBV4-1	TRBJ1-1	.